One sample yielded the 3 T cell receptor beta chains listed below, sequenced in a study of molecular identifiers for immune sequencing clone quantification (dated by TCRdb to 2016 to 2019). The library relied on PCR. Sequencing was performed on a NextSeq 500. In-frame beta chains were kept once TCRdb had trimmed the public reads at Q25 with fastp and called clones with MiXCR. Entries that share a CDR3 protein sequence are merged under the most common genes and DNA. The sample table lists about 97,000 distinct CDR3 sequences, roughly 26% of them with a count of one. Around 0.92% of the sample is taken by the ten largest. Sequenced material: naive CD8+ T cells from blood, with Jurkat cell RNA spiked in. This specimen's cell subset or site label, interpreted: FACS-sorted CD8+CD4-CCR7+CD45RA+ naive T cells. Source of these receptors: a human donor in good health. Some libraries in this study had Jurkat cell RNA spiked in.

CDR3 sequence reads: CASSLSRTGTYGYTF. The CDR3 bases are TGTGCCAGCAGTTTATCAAGGACAGGGACCTATGGCTACACCTTC. The V and J genes are TRBV27 and TRBJ1-2, with 8 bases that match TRBD1. CDR1 MNHEY and CDR2 SMNVEV come from the germline V gene (reference sequence). The CDR3 spans 15 residues. V lost 0 bases and J lost 4; bases outside the gene matches: 4.

CDR3 DNA: TGTGCCTGTTCTTGGGGCAATGAGCAGTTCTTC. It yields the protein CACSWGNEQFF. The rearrangement joins TRBV6-5 to TRBJ2-1; no clear D gene. Trimming pared 11 bases from V and 6 bases from J, leaving 11 bases between. The V gene's germline CDR1 is MNHEY and CDR2 SVGAGI. The CDR3 runs to 11 residues.

This clonotype was seen many times. This chain joins TRBV11-2 and TRBJ2-1, with TRBD1 matching 7 bases. With 5 bases clipped from V and 2 bases from J, the junction kept 3 bases outside the gene matches. Germline CDR1 reads SGHAT; CDR2 reads FQNNGV. The CDR3 is 14 amino acids. CDR3 sequence (DNA): TGTGCCAGCAGCCCGACAGGGCCCTACAATGAGCAGTTCTTC. Encoded protein: CASSPTGPYNEQFF.